Listed below are T cell receptor beta chains from one sample, sequenced in a study of blood T cell repertoires in COVID-19. Data came from immunoSEQ multiplex PCR; TCRdb stores just in-frame clones and leaves some out. This sample has approximately 200,000 clones; more than 70% occur once, and the top ten carry about 20%. Input material: peripheral blood. Receptors originate from a person aged 70 to 85 with COVID-19, enrolled during active disease. Both conserved end residues are trimmed from each CDR3. Each record gives: V gene, clone size, CDR3 protein. A clone size is listed for some rows: how often the clone was seen (once, few, many), or a class if it is expanded.

V gene: TRBV7-8
clone size: once
CDR3 protein: ASSFSTGGEQY

V gene: TRBV16
clone size: once
CDR3 protein: ASSQLVGGSTDTQY

V gene: TRBV12-3/TRBV12-4
clone size: .
CDR3 protein: AASPGLGYEQF

V gene: TRBV28
clone size: .
CDR3 protein: ASSQLADAYRTQY

V gene: TRBV10-3
clone size: .
CDR3 protein: AISESWRSQETQY

V gene: TRBV3-1/TRBV3-2
clone size: many
CDR3 protein: ASSLQFGTGYGYT

V gene: TRBV15
clone size: few
CDR3 protein: ATSGEPYNEQF

V gene: TRBV5-1
clone size: once
CDR3 protein: ASSFSSGDRTDTQY

V gene: TRBV28
clone size: .
CDR3 protein: ASSIGAGVRALDEQF

V gene: TRBV7-9
clone size: once
CDR3 protein: ASSLRRGYQETQY